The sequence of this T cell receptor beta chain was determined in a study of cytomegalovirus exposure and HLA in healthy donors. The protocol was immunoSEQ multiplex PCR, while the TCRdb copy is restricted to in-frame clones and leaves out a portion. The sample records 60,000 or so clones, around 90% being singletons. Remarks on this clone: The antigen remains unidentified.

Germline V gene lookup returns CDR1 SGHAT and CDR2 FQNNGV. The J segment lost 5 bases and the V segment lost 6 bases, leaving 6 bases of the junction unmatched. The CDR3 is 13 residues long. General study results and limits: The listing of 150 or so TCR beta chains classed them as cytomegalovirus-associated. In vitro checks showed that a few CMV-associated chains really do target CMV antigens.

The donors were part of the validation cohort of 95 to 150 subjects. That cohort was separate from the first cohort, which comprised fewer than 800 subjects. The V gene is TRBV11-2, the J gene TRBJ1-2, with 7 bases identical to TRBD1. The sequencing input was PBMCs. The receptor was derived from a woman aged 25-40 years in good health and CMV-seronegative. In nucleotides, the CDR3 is TGTGCCAGCAGACGTACAGGGGAATATGGCTACACCTTC. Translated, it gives CASRRTGEYGYTF.